This TCR beta chain comes out of a study of cytomegalovirus exposure and HLA in healthy donors. The protocol was immunoSEQ multiplex PCR, while the TCRdb copy is restricted to in-frame clones and leaves out a portion. Found here are hundreds of thousands of clones, around four fifths of them singletons; the top ten hold around 5.4%. Study-wide findings and caveats: Cytomegalovirus-associated TCR beta chains were listed, numbering 164. First-cohort TCR clusters were later found to tend to co-occur in the 120 or so validation repertoires.

Comment on this clone: Its antigen is not known.

Trimming took 5 bases from V and 2 from J; bases not matched to a gene: 5. Looked up from germline, CDR1 is MNHNS and CDR2 is SASEGT. This CDR3 has 14 residues. This receptor was obtained from a young woman in good health and CMV-seronegative. The specimen sequenced was PBMCs. This chain joins TRBV6-1 and TRBJ2-7, with 8 bases lining up with TRBD1. The CDR3 sequence is CASSRTGFAYEQYF. The CDR3 nucleotides are TGTGCCAGCAGTAGGACAGGGTTCGCCTACGAGCAGTACTTC.